The next 9 T cell receptor beta chains were all read from a single sample in a study of blood T cells in healthy people across ages. The use of a sample-barcoded 5' primer and a J-beta primer mix characterized a second PCR of roughly 6 to 12 cycles. TCRdb analysed the 5' RACE reads with MiXCR anew, one entry per CDR3 protein. The table includes some 1.5 million distinct CDR3 sequences, 28% detected once. Sequencing was carried out using blood. The source of these receptors is a woman aged 25 to 39 in good health.

This clonotype was found a few times. The V gene is TRBV9, the J gene TRBJ2-5, with D perhaps TRBD1 or TRBD2 (5 bases each). The germline V gene has CDR1 SGDLS and CDR2 YYNGEE. This CDR3 spans 15 amino acids. V shed 2 bases and J shed 7 bases, with 18 bases lying between them. The CDR3 region is CASSVRSGTEGTQYF. DNA for the CDR3: TGTGCCAGCAGCGTTCGATCCGGGACCGAGGGGACCCAGTACTTC. The entire variable domain, with the rest obtained from reference TRBV9 and TRBJ2-5, is as follows: DSGVTQTPKHLITATGQRVTLRCSPRSGDLSVYWYQQSLDQGLQFLIQYYNGEERAKGNILERFSAQQFPDLHSELNLSSLELGDSALYFCASSVRSGTEGTQYFGPGTRLLVL.

This clonotype has only a few counts. This chain links TRBV28 with TRBJ1-2, with D possibly being TRBD1 (5 bases). V lost 8 bases and J lost 1, with 5 bases in between. There are 11 residues in the CDR3. Germline V CDR1 and CDR2: MDHEN, SYDVKM. CDR3 bases: TGTGCCAGCGACAGTAACTATGGCTACACCTTC. Translation gives CASDSNYGYTF.

In its sample, this clonotype was seen many times. This may be a read error: a much more frequent sequence differs by one nucleotide. The J gene is TRBJ2-1, the V gene TRBV28; D gene unclear. V dropped 6 bases and J dropped 5 bases, with 5 bases sitting between them. The CDR3 runs to 11 residues. CDR1 and CDR2 (germline): MDHEN, SYDVKM. CDR3 nucleotide sequence: TGTGCCAGCAGGTTAGACAATGAGCAGTTCTTC. Translation gives CASRLDNEQFF.

The rearrangement joins TRBV4-2 to TRBJ1-1; possibly TRBD1 for D (5 bases). Germline V gene data show CDR1 as LGHNA and CDR2 as YNFKEQ. The length of the CDR3 is 15 residues. The V and J ends lost 4 bases and 6 bases respectively, with 18 bases between them. CDR3 sequence: CASSRIGVTAAEAFF. CDR3 DNA sequence: TGTGCCAGCAGCCGTATAGGGGTGACGGCTGCTGAAGCTTTCTTT.

There are a few counts of this clonotype. The chain employs TRBV14 and TRBJ2-1; D unresolved. Between the trimmed V and J ends, which lost 4 bases and 2 bases, there was a span of 9 bases. The CDR3 runs 14 residues. Germline CDR1 and CDR2: SGHDN and FVKESK. CDR3 protein: CASSLQITYNEQFF. Here the CDR3 DNA reads TGTGCCAGCAGCCTACAGATTACCTACAATGAGCAGTTCTTC.

There are a few counts of this clonotype. It may be a read error: a sequence one base away is much more abundant. The J gene is TRBJ2-4, the V gene TRBV20-1; D remains ambiguous. Germline V CDR1 and CDR2: DFQATT, SNEGSKA (reference sequence). The CDR3 contains 13 residues. V was shortened by 3 bases and J by 2 bases, with 8 bases between the two germline ends. CDR3 bases: TGCAGTGCTAGCCAGCAGACCAAAAACATTCAGTACTTC. Translated: CSASQQTKNIQYF.

This sequence joins TRBV7-3 and TRBJ2-2, with 8 nucleotides matching TRBD2. The CDR3 extends over 16 amino acids. Germline CDR1 is SGHTA and CDR2 is FQGTGA. The V segment lost 2 bases and the J segment 5 bases; nucleotides outside the gene matches: 7. In DNA form, the CDR3 reads TGTGCCAGCAGCTTACACCCGGGGGGGACAACCGGGGAGCTGTTTTTT. Translating gives CASSLHPGGTTGELFF.

This clonotype occurred a few times. CDR3 sequence reads: CASRAWTGENEKLFF. CDR3 nucleotide sequence: TGTGCCAGCAGGGCCTGGACAGGGGAAAATGAAAAACTGTTTTTT. The chain carries TRBV28 and TRBJ1-4; TRBD1 agrees at 9 bases. This CDR3 is built from 15 residues. From germline, CDR1 is MDHEN and CDR2 SYDVKM. Trimming removed 6 bases from V and 5 bases from J; junction bases left unmatched: 7.

This clonotype was seen more than once but under ten times. The V gene is TRBV10-3, the J gene TRBJ2-1; 8 nucleotides line up with TRBD1. Trimming removed 5 bases from V and 5 bases from J; junction bases left unmatched: 11. Germline V lookup: CDR1 ENHRY, CDR2 SYGVKD. CDR3 length equals 16 residues. The CDR3 reads CAISTGQGGGHNEQFF. The DNA for the CDR3 is TGTGCCATCAGTACTGGACAGGGCGGAGGACACAATGAGCAGTTCTTC.